The next 17 T cell receptor beta chains were all read from a single sample in a study of T cell repertoires in cytomegalovirus infection. These TCRs' antigens remain unknown. TCRdb re-analysed the reads in MiXCR, keeping a single row per CDR3 protein. Counted here are roughly 800,000 distinct CDR3 sequences, roughly 28% occurring once; the ten biggest clones make up approximately 14%. Sequencing was performed on cultured CD8+ T cells from PBMCs, taken from culture after CMV antigen stimulation. Every receptor here comes from a human donor in good health (CMV status not recorded). Some clones in this sample may be carry-over from other donors' samples.

The chain recombines TRBV6-6 with TRBJ2-1; D gene uncertain. The V end was cut by 2 bases, the J end by 9 bases, with 8 bases between. CDR1 and CDR2 from the germline V gene are MNHNY and SVGAGI (reference sequence). The CDR3 totals 12 residues. In DNA form, the CDR3 reads TGTGCCAGCAGTTACGTAGTTGGTGAGCAGTTCTTC. This sequence encodes CASSYVVGEQFF.

The J gene is TRBJ2-3, the V gene TRBV6-1; D is unresolved. The CDR3 has 10 residues. V dropped 10 bases and J dropped 4 bases, with 6 bases sitting between them. The germline V gene has CDR1 MNHNS and CDR2 SASEGT. The CDR3 loop is CATASDTQYF. The CDR3 nucleotides are TGTGCCACTGCATCAGATACGCAGTATTTT.

The chain links TRBV9 to TRBJ2-1; TRBD2 agrees at 16 bases. Germline CDR1 reads SGDLS; CDR2 reads YYNGEE. The CDR3 sequence is 17 residues long. After removal of 3 bases from V and 9 bases from J, the junction contained 9 bases not matched to a gene. CDR3 DNA: TGTGCCAGCAGCGGTACCGGGACTAGCGGGGGGGCAGGTGAGCAGTTCTTC. Protein sequence: CASSGTGTSGGAGEQFF. The full variable domain, completed using reference TRBV9 and TRBJ2-1, is DSGVTQTPKHLITATGQRVTLRCSPRSGDLSVYWYQQSLDQGLQFLIQYYNGEERAKGNILERFSAQQFPDLHSELNLSSLELGDSALYFCASSGTGTSGGAGEQFFGPGTRLTVL.

V gene TRBV29-1 combines with J gene TRBJ2-5; D perhaps matches TRBD1 (6 bases). Germline CDR1 reads SQVTM; CDR2 reads ANQGSEA. Trimming took 6 bases from V and 4 from J, leaving 12 bases between them. The CDR3 contains 12 residues. The CDR3 sequence: CSVRPGAETQYF. The CDR3 DNA follows: TGCAGCGTGAGGCCAGGGGCAGAGACCCAGTACTTC.

The V call is TRBV10-3, the J call TRBJ2-4, with D tentatively TRBD1 (6 bases). The germline V and J ends were trimmed by 4 bases and 4 bases, with 20 bases remaining between them. From germline, CDR1 is ENHRY and CDR2 SYGVKD. The CDR3 sequence is 17 residues long. For the CDR3, the DNA is TGTGCCATCAGTGGATACAACAGGGAGATGGGGAAAAACATTCAGTACTTC. This encodes CAISGYNREMGKNIQYF.

This clonotype was observed a handful of times. CDR3 nucleotides: TGTGCCACCTGGGCGGGGAGCTCCTACGAGCAGTACTTC. Its protein product is CATWAGSSYEQYF. The V call is TRBV7-9, the J call TRBJ2-7; maybe TRBD2 (6 bases). CDR3 length equals 13 residues. Trimming took 10 bases from V and 0 from J, leaving 13 bases between them. Germline V gene sequence: CDR1 SEHNR, CDR2 FQNEAQ (reference sequence).

The chain carries TRBV27 and TRBJ1-2, with D unresolved. V shed 5 bases and J shed 0 bases, with 16 bases lying between them. This CDR3 region has 16 residues. Germline CDR1 MNHEY, CDR2 SMNVEV (reference sequence). The chain's CDR3 is CASSPLSQDPNYGYTF. The CDR3 coding sequence is TGTGCCAGCAGTCCATTAAGCCAGGACCCTAACTATGGCTACACCTTC.

The CDR3: CASSLNWWGGDTEAFF. The DNA for the CDR3 is TGTGCCAGCAGCCTAAACTGGTGGGGAGGGGACACTGAAGCTTTCTTT. The chain uses TRBV14 and TRBJ1-1, with D maybe TRBD1 (5 bases). Looked up from germline, CDR1 is SGHDN and CDR2 is FVKESK. The CDR3 is made up of 16 amino acids. The V end was cut by 4 bases, the J end by 3 bases, with 18 bases between.

Comment on this clonotype: Because it lacks the conserved phenylalanine or tryptophan at the end, this CDR3 is likely a read error. The chain combines TRBV11-2 with TRBJ2-7; 7 bases agree with TRBD1. The CDR3 runs to 16 residues. V dropped 2 bases and J dropped 3; count of bases not matched to a gene: 10. CDR1 is SGHAT, CDR2 FQNNGV, per germline. As DNA, the CDR3 is TGTGCCAGCAGCTTAACCTCCGGGACAGTGAACTACGAGCAGTACCTC. Its translation: CASSLTSGTVNYEQYL.

This clonotype was found once. The gene calls are TRBV20-1 and TRBJ1-2; D unresolved. V was shortened by 3 bases and J by 2 bases, with 16 bases between the two germline ends. There are 15 residues in the CDR3. CDR1 and CDR2 from the germline V gene are DFQATT and SNEGSKA (reference sequence). CDR3 amino acids: CSARRPRELNYGYTF. CDR3 coding DNA: TGCAGTGCTAGGAGACCCCGGGAATTAAACTATGGCTACACCTTC.

This clonotype was seen only a few times. The chain has TRBV6-2 or TRBV6-3 and TRBJ1-4; D is uncertain. The V gene's germline CDR1 is MNHEY and CDR2 SVGEGT. Trimming removed 5 bases from V and 4 bases from J, with 17 bases in between. CDR3 size: 16 residues. The CDR3 protein is CASSPIDDKDNEKLFF. Written as DNA, the CDR3 is TGTGCCAGCAGTCCAATTGATGACAAAGATAATGAAAAACTGTTTTTT.

This clonotype was picked up a small number of times. The chain recombines TRBV2 with TRBJ2-1; no definite D call. The CDR3 is 15 residues long. The germline CDR1 and CDR2 sequences are SNHLY and FYNNEI. The V and J ends lost 6 bases and 2 bases respectively, with 14 bases between them. CDR3 protein: CASSQRAVPYNEQFF. The CDR3 bases are TGTGCCAGCAGCCAACGGGCAGTACCCTACAATGAGCAGTTCTTC.

This clonotype was seen a few times. CDR3 sequence (DNA): TGTGCCAGCTCACCACCGGGACAGGGTTACTCCTACGAGCAGTACTTC. Protein sequence: CASSPPGQGYSYEQYF. The rearrangement uses TRBV18 and TRBJ2-7, with 9 bases matching TRBD1. The CDR3 covers 16 residues. Germline V gene lookup returns CDR1 KGHSH and CDR2 LQKENI. J gave up 0 bases and V 0 bases, and 3 bases lay outside the gene matches.

This clonotype was seen a few times. V gene TRBV7-9 combines with J gene TRBJ2-7; 9 bases fit TRBD1. This CDR3 spans 14 amino acids. CDR1 is SEHNR and CDR2 is FQNEAQ in the germline V gene (reference sequence). Trimming cost V 2 bases and J 5 bases; bases outside gene matches: 4. CDR3: CASSLWDRVDEQYF. The CDR3 nucleotides read TGTGCCAGCAGCTTATGGGACAGGGTCGACGAGCAGTACTTC.

This clonotype has only a few counts. This chain uses TRBV15 with TRBJ2-5; D gene unclear. Germline values: CDR1 LNHNV, CDR2 YYDKDF (reference sequence). Trimming stripped 4 bases from V and 2 bases from J, with 11 bases between. CDR3 length equals 14 residues. This CDR3 is CATSNARPQETQYF. In DNA, the CDR3 is TGTGCCACCAGCAATGCCCGTCCTCAAGAGACCCAGTACTTC.

The sample holds a few counts of this clonotype. This rearrangement joins TRBV10-3 to TRBJ2-7, with D perhaps being TRBD1 or TRBD2 (6 bases each). There are 15 residues in the CDR3. V shed 1 base and J shed 4 bases, with 14 bases lying between them. Germline loops: CDR1 ENHRY, CDR2 SYGVKD. The CDR3 DNA is TGTGCCATCAGTGAGTGGAGGGGGGCGTTTTACGAGCAGTACTTC. This translates into CAISEWRGAFYEQYF.

In DNA, the CDR3 is TGTGCCAGCAGGCCTAGCGGGGGACCACTCTACGAGCAGTACTTC. Protein: CASRPSGGPLYEQYF. The chain uses TRBV2 and TRBJ2-7; 10 nucleotides align to TRBD2. The CDR3 contains 15 residues. Looked up from germline, CDR1 is SNHLY and CDR2 is FYNNEI. V trimming: 6 bases; J trimming: 3 bases; junction bases outside the gene matches: 8.